Listed here are 2 T cell receptor beta chains from one sample, sequenced in a study of T cells in tumors after PD-1 blockade. Measured with immunoSEQ multiplex PCR; TCRdb has only the in-frame clones, and not every one. The sample consists of several thousand clones, around three fifths of them appearing once. The sequenced sample was tumor tissue, obtained after anti-PD-1 treatment. These receptors all stem from a human donor with cutaneous squamous cell carcinoma.

The chain couples TRBV27 to TRBJ2-7; a weak D match, TRBD1 (6 bases). This CDR3 is 18 amino acids long. V was trimmed by 2 bases and J by 1 base, leaving 21 bases between them. CDR1 is MNHEY and CDR2 is SMNVEV in the germline V gene (reference sequence). The CDR3 loop is CASSLSNPGRTASYEQYF. The CDR3 nucleotides are TGTGCCAGCAGTTTAAGCAACCCCGGTCGGACAGCGTCCTACGAGCAGTACTTC.

The count of this clone is one. V gene TRBV5-4 combines with J gene TRBJ2-7, with TRBD2 identical over 8 bases. Losses at the gene ends were 3 bases for V and 4 bases for J; bases not matched to a gene: 3. This CDR3 is built from 13 residues. Germline assignment: CDR1 SGHNT and CDR2 YYREEE (reference sequence). The CDR3 loop reads CASSSGGGYEQYF. CDR3 nucleotide sequence: TGTGCCAGCAGCTCCGGGGGGGGGTACGAGCAGTACTTC.